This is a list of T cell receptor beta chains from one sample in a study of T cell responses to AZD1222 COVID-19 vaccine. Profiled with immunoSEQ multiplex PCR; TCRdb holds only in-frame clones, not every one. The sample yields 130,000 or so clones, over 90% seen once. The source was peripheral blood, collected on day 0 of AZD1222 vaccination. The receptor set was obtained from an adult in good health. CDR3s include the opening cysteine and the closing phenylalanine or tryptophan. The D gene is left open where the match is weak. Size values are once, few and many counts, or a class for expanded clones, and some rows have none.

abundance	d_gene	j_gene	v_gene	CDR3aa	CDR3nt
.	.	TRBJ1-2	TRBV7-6	CASSLSGTRADGYTF	TGTGCCAGCAGCTTGTCTGGTACGAGGGCGGACGGCTACACCTTC
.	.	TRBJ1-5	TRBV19	CASSILGAGPNQPQHF	TGTGCCAGTAGTATACTGGGGGCGGGGCCCAATCAGCCCCAGCATTTT
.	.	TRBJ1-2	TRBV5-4	CASSLEGVRDYGYTF	TGTGCCAGCAGCTTGGAAGGGGTAAGGGACTATGGCTACACCTTC
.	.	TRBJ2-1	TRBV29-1	CSVIGTTQFF	TGCAGCGTTATCGGGACAACGCAGTTCTTC
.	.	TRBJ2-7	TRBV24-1	CATSDPGSYEQYF	TGTGCCACCAGTGATCCAGGTTCATACGAGCAGTACTTC
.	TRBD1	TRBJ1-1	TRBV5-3	CARSLAGQTNTEAFF	TGTGCCAGAAGCTTGGCGGGACAGACGAACACTGAAGCTTTCTTT
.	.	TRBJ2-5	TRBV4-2	CASSQEWGGRGETQYF	TGTGCCAGCAGCCAAGAATGGGGGGGCCGAGGAGAGACCCAGTACTTC
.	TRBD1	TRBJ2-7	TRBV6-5	CASRQGVREQYF	TGTGCCAGCAGACAGGGGGTAAGAGAGCAGTACTTC
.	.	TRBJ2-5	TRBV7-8	CARKLAPGPVRETQYF	TGTGCCAGGAAATTAGCGCCGGGCCCGGTTCGGGAGACCCAGTACTTC
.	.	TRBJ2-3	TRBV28	CASRPGDSATDTQYF	TGTGCCAGCAGACCGGGGGACTCAGCCACAGATACGCAGTATTTT
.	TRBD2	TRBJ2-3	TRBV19	CASSLPTGGVGTDTQYF	TGTGCCAGTAGCCTCCCCACTGGGGGGGTGGGGACAGATACGCAGTATTTT
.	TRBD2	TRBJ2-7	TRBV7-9	CASSYLAGRMGEQYF	TGTGCCAGCAGCTATCTAGCGGGGCGAATGGGCGAGCAGTACTTC
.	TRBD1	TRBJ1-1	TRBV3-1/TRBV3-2	CASSTGTGGWGTEAFF	TGTGCCAGCAGCACCGGGACAGGGGGCTGGGGCACTGAAGCTTTCTTT
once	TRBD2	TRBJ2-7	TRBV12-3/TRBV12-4	CASRTSGDYEQYF	TGTGCCAGCAGGACTAGCGGGGACTACGAGCAGTACTTC
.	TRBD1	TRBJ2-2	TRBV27	CAGGGQGGTGELFF	TGTGCCGGGGGCGGACAGGGGGGCACCGGGGAGCTGTTTTTT
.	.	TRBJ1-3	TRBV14	CASSPRGLGNTIYF	TGTGCCAGCAGCCCCCGGGGGCTCGGAAACACCATATATTTT
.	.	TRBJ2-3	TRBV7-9	CASSLTQGDSRDTQYF	TGTGCCAGCAGCCTCACACAGGGAGATTCCCGCGATACGCAGTATTTT
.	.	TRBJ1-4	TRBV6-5	CASPGPNEKLFF	TGTGCCAGCCCCGGACCGAATGAAAAACTGTTTTTT